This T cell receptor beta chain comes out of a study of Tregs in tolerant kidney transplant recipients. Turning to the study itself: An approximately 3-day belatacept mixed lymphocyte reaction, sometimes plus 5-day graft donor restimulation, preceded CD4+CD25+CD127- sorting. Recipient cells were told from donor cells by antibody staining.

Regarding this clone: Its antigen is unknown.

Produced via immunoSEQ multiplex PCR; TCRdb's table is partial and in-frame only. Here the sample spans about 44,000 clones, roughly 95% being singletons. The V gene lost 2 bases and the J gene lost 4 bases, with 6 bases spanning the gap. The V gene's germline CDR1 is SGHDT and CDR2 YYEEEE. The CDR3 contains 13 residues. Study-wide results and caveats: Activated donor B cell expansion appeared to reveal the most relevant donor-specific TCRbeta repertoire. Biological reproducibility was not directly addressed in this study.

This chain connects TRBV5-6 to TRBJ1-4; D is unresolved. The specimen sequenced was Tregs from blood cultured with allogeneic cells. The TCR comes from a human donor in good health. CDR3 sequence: CASSFGVNEKLFF. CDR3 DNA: TGTGCCAGCAGCTTTGGGGTTAATGAAAAACTGTTTTTT.